This T cell receptor (beta chain) originates from a study of T cell responses to AZD1222 COVID-19 vaccine. Study summary: Some second doses came at about 4 weeks and others at about 12 weeks; these were pooled.

Concerning this clone itself: The target antigen is unknown. At one end the junction does not follow the germline gene, possibly because of a read error.

Measured with immunoSEQ multiplex PCR; TCRdb has only the in-frame clones, and not every one. Of 100,000 to 120,000 clones listed, 86% are singletons. Study-wide findings and caveats: Just five or six AZD1222 recipients tested seropositive at baseline. With two AZD1222 doses given, Spike-specific TCR breadth and depth both rose. Among the donors, most were white British and more were female, and clonal diversity was possibly underestimated.

Germline assignment: CDR1 MNHEY and CDR2 SVGAGI. CDR3 length: 15 amino acids. Sequenced here: peripheral blood, sampled on day 0 of AZD1222 vaccination. The receptor was isolated from an adult in good health. The rearrangement links TRBV6-5 to TRBJ2-1, with D possibly matching TRBD2 (7 bases). CDR3 region: CAIQEPGGRGDEQFF. The CDR3 nucleotides read TGCGCCATCCAAGAACCGGGGGGCCGGGGTGATGAGCAGTTCTTC.